These 10 T cell receptor beta chains share one sample of origin, sequenced in a study of shared clonotypes between healthy human individuals. Terminally differentiated effector memory CD45RA+ cells were excluded from the naive CD8 cells, which were CD45RO-negative and positively selected for CCR7. Sequencing used immunoSEQ multiplex PCR; TCRdb keeps in-frame clones, though not all of them. The sample lists roughly 770,000 clones; 90% to 98% were seen once. Sequencing used naive CD8+ T cells sorted from blood. These receptors came from a man aged 30-40 years in good health.

Comment on this clone: Within the sample, other DNA sequences also encode this same CDR3. V gene TRBV9 combines with J gene TRBJ2-3; tentative D call: TRBD1 (6 bases). The germline CDR1 and CDR2 sequences are SGDLS and YYNGEE. V lost 0 bases and J lost 1, with 9 bases in between. This CDR3 spans 15 amino acids. The CDR3 loop is CASSVGRQGTDTQYF. CDR3 bases: TGTGCCAGCAGCGTAGGACGACAGGGCACAGATACGCAGTATTTT.

This chain connects TRBV29-1 to TRBJ2-7; 10 nucleotides agree with TRBD2. Germline lookup yields CDR1 SQVTM and CDR2 ANQGSEA. This CDR3 comprises 16 residues. The junction had 6 bases not matched to a gene; V was cut back by 1 base and J by 0 bases. CDR3 region: CSVEGLAGDYSYEQYF. CDR3 nucleotide sequence: TGCAGCGTTGAAGGGCTAGCGGGAGACTACTCCTACGAGCAGTACTTC.

This chain uses TRBV2 with TRBJ2-7; no clear D. CDR1 is SNHLY, CDR2 FYNNEI, per germline. This CDR3 comprises 13 residues. Trimming took 3 bases from V and 3 from J, leaving 9 bases between them. The CDR3 DNA follows: TGTGCCAGCAGTGACGGCGGTGACTACGAGCAGTACTTC. This encodes CASSDGGDYEQYF.

In its sample, this clone was seen a few times. Other DNA sequences in this sample translate to the same CDR3. The CDR3 DNA reads TGCGCCAGCAGCTTGGGGTACGAGCAGTACTTC. It yields the protein CASSLGYEQYF. The genes are TRBV5-1 and TRBJ2-7; D not resolved. The germline CDR1 and CDR2 sequences are SGHRS and YFSETQ. The V end lost 0 bases, the J end lost 4 bases, and 2 bases lay between the germline ends. The CDR3 runs to 11 residues.

This clone occurred once. The chain employs TRBV5-1 and TRBJ2-2; 7 bases fit TRBD1. Germline V CDR1 and CDR2: SGHRS, YFSETQ. This CDR3 is 18 amino acids long. The junction had 17 bases not matched to a gene; V was cut back by 4 bases and J by 5 bases. This chain's CDR3 is CASSGTTGNSLGTGELFF. The CDR3 DNA sequence: TGCGCCAGCAGCGGGACGACAGGGAACTCGTTAGGTACCGGGGAGCTGTTTTTT.

The J gene is TRBJ2-1, the V gene TRBV9; TRBD2 agrees at 7 bases. V gave up 3 bases and J gave up 1 base; unmatched junction bases: 4. The length of the CDR3 is 15 residues. CDR1 and CDR2 (germline): SGDLS, YYNGEE. The CDR3 loop is CASSDSGLSYNEQFF. In DNA form, the CDR3 reads TGTGCCAGCAGCGATAGCGGGTTATCCTACAATGAGCAGTTCTTC.

This clone was seen once. The V call is TRBV9, the J call TRBJ2-7, with a tentative D call TRBD1 (6 bases). The germline CDR1 and CDR2 sequences are SGDLS and YYNGEE. This CDR3 region has 15 residues. The V and J ends lost 6 bases and 0 bases respectively, with 16 bases between them. The CDR3 loop reads CASTPGHISSYEQYF. The CDR3 nucleotides read TGTGCCAGCACGCCGGGACATATTAGCTCCTACGAGCAGTACTTC.

A note on this clone: The germline gene is not matched at one end of the junction; a read error may be the cause. V and J are TRBV27 and TRBJ2-7; D is undetermined. The length of the CDR3 is 13 residues. Per the germline V gene, CDR1 is MNHEY and CDR2 is SMNVEV (reference sequence). The CDR3 sequence: CASSFYFSAEQHF. CDR3 coding DNA: TGTGCCAGCAGTTTTTATTTTAGTGCCGAGCAGCACTTC.

This sequence joins TRBV6-1 and TRBJ1-5; D call uncertain. The CDR3 consists of 14 residues. V shed 7 bases and J shed 8 bases, with 18 bases lying between them. Germline lookup yields CDR1 MNHNS and CDR2 SASEGT. The CDR3 bases are TGTGCCAGCATGGCGGGTGGAGGATTCGAGCCCCAGCATTTT. It codes for CASMAGGGFEPQHF.

The chain uses TRBV10-2 and TRBJ2-7; D may correspond to TRBD1 or TRBD2 (5 bases each). The CDR3 spans 15 residues. Per the germline V gene, CDR1 is WSHSY and CDR2 is SAAADI. V was pared by 1 base and J by 0 bases, with 10 bases between. CDR3 DNA sequence: TGCGCCAGCAGTGAGTATGGGGGAAACTCCTACGAGCAGTACTTC. Translated, it gives CASSEYGGNSYEQYF.